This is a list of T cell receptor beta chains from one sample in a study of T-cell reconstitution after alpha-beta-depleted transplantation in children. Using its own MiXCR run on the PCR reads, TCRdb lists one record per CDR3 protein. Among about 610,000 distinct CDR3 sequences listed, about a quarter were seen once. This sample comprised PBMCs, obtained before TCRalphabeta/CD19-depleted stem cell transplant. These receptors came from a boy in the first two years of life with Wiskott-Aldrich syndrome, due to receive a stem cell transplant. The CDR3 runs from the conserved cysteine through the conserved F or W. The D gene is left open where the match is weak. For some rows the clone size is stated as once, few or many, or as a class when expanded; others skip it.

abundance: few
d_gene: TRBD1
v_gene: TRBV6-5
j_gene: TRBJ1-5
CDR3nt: TGTGCCAGCAGTTCCCGGACAGGAGCCAGCAATCAGCCCCAGCATTTT
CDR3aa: CASSSRTGASNQPQHF

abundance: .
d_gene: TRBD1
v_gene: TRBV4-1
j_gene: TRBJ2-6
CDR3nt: TGCGCCAGCAGCCCCAGGGGACAGGGAACCTCTGGGGCCAACGTCCTGACTTTC
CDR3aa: CASSPRGQGTSGANVLTF

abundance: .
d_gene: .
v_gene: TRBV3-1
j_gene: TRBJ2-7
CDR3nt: TGTGCCAGCAGCCAATCCGCGGTGGTTAGCTCCTACGAGCAGTACTTC
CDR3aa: CASSQSAVVSSYEQYF

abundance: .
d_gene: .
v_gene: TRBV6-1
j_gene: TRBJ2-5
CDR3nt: TGTGCCAGCAGTGTTCATCTTGCCGGGAGCCAAGAGACCCAGTACTTC
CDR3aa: CASSVHLAGSQETQYF

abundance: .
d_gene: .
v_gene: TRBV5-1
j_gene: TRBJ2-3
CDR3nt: TGCGCCAGCAGCTCAACCACAGGGTTCACAGATACGCAGTATTTT
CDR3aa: CASSSTTGFTDTQYF

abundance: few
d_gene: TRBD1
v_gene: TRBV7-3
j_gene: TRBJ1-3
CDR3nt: TGTGCCAGCAGCTTAGTCTCCGACAGGGGGACGACTGGAAACACCATATATTTT
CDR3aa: CASSLVSDRGTTGNTIYF

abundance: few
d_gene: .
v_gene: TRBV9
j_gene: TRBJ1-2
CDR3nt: TGTGCCAGCAGCGAATACCCAGGGCGTTATGGCTACACCTTC
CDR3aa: CASSEYPGRYGYTF

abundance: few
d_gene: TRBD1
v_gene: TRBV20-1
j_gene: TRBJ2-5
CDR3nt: TGCAGTGCCGGACAGGGGCTTCAAGAGACCCAGTACTTC
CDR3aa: CSAGQGLQETQYF

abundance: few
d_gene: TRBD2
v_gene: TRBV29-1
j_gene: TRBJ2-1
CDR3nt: TGCAGCGTTGAAGAACTAGCGGGAACCTACAATGAGCAGTTCTTC
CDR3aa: CSVEELAGTYNEQFF

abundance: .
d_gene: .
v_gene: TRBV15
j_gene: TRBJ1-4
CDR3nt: TGTGCCACCAGCAGAGTGGCAGGGCGAAATGAAAAACTGTTTTTT
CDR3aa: CATSRVAGRNEKLFF

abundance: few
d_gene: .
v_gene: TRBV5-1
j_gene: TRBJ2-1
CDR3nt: TGCGCCAGCAGCCTGACTCCCCAAAATGAGCAGTTCTTC
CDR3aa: CASSLTPQNEQFF

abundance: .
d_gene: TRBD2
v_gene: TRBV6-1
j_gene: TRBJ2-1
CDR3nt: TGTGCCAGCAGTGTTAGACTAGCCAACAATGAGCAGTTCTTC
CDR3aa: CASSVRLANNEQFF

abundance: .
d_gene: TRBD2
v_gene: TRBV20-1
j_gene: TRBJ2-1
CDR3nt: TGCTGTGCTAGAGGGACTAGCGGGAGGGGCGATTACAATGAGCAGTTCTTC
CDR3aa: CCARGTSGRGDYNEQFF

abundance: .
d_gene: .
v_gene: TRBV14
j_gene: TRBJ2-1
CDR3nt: TGTGCCAGCAGCCAAGACCCGAAAGCTAGGGATGAGCAGTTCTTC
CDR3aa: CASSQDPKARDEQFF

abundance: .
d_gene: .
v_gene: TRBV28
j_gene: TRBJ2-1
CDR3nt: TGTGCCAGCAGTTTAGCCGGGATCAATGAGCAGTTCTTC
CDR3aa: CASSLAGINEQFF

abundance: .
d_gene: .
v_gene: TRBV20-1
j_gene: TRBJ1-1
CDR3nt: TGCAGTGCTGCCGGGACGGCCCGAGGGACTGAAGCTTTCTTT
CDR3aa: CSAAGTARGTEAFF

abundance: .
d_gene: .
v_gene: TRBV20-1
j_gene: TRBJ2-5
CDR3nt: TGCAGTGCTAGAGATATCGGGGGTGGGCGAGAGACCCAGTACTTC
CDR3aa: CSARDIGGGRETQYF

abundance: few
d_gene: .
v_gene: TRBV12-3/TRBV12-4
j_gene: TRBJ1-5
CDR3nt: TGTGCCAGCAGTTTAAGCTTTCAGCCCCAGCATTTT
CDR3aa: CASSLSFQPQHF

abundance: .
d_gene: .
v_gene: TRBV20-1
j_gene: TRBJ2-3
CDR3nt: TGCAGTGCTAGTAAGGCCGGGGCCGCAACCACAGATACGCAGTATTTT
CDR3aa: CSASKAGAATTDTQYF

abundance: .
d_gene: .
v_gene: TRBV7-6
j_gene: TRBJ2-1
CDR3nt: TGTGCCAGCACCTTGGGGATTGGCAATGAGCAGTTCTTC
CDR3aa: CASTLGIGNEQFF

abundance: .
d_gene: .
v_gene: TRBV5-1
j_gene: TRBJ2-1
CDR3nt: TGCGCCAGCAGTACCCGGGACTCCTACATTGAGCAGTTCTTC
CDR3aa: CASSTRDSYIEQFF

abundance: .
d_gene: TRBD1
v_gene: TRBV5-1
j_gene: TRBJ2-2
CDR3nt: TGCGCCAGCAGCTTCAACAGGGGGCGCGGCACCGGGGAGCTGTTTTTT
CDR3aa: CASSFNRGRGTGELFF

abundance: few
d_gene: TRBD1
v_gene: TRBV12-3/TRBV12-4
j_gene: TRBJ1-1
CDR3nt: TGTGCCAGCAGCCCATCTCCGGGACAGGGAGTCACTGAAGCTTTCTTT
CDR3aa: CASSPSPGQGVTEAFF

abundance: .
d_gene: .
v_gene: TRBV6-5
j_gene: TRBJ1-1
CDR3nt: TGTGCCAGCAGTTCCTCGAGAATGGTCCCACTGGAAGCTTTCTTT
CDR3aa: CASSSSRMVPLEAFF

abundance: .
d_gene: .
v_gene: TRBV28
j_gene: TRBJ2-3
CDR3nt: TGTGCCAGCAGTTTATTGGGGGACACAGATACGCAGTATTTT
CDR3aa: CASSLLGDTDTQYF

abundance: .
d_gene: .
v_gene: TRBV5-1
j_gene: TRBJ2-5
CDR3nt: TGCGCCAGCAGCTCGATCAGGGGTGCACAAGAGACCCAGTACTTC
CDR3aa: CASSSIRGAQETQYF

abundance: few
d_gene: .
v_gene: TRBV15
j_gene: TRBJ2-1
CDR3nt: TGTGCCACCAGCAGTAGTCGGGAGCATTACAATGAGCAGTTCTTC
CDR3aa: CATSSSREHYNEQFF

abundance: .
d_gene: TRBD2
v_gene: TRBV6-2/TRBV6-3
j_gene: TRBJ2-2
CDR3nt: TGTGCCACCTACAGGACTAGCGGGCGCACCGGGGAGCTGTTTTTT
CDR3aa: CATYRTSGRTGELFF

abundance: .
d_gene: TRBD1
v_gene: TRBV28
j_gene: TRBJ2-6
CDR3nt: TGTGCCAGCAGTTCCTACAGGGGGCCGACACCTGGGGCCAACGTCCTGACTTTC
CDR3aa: CASSSYRGPTPGANVLTF

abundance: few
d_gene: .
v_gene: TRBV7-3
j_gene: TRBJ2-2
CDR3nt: TGTGCCAGCAGCTTAATTCTTCCGGGGCGGCGAGGAGGCTCACCCACCGGGGAGCTGTTTTTT
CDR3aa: CASSLILPGRRGGSPTGELFF